Detailed here is one TCR beta chain. The antigen remains unidentified. The sample belongs to a study of Ad26.COV2.S vaccination and SARS-CoV-2 variants. Treatment in this sample: around 19 received Ad26.COV2.S at low or high dose, single or two shots; five or six received placebo; per-sample allocation not given. Sample collection was performed on day 63 after the first vaccine or placebo injection. In Boston, an adult donor aged 18-55 years took part. Expressing Wuhan-strain SARS-CoV-2 spike, an Ad26 vector served as the vaccine. This CDR3 contains 12 residues. Germline V gene data show CDR1 as MNHEY and CDR2 as SVGEGT. J gave up 7 bases and V 5 bases, and 2 bases lay outside the gene matches. Only in-frame clones appear in the TCRdb table, and some are missing; sequencing was by immunoSEQ multiplex PCR. In the table there are hundreds of thousands of clones, approximately 88% of which are singletons.

Findings and limits, study-wide: Measures of TCR breadth and depth may have fallen short of total T cell responses.

The chain combines TRBV6-2 or TRBV6-3 with TRBJ2-7; the match to TRBD1 covers 10 bases. This sequence was found in a person aged 18-60 years who received the Ad26.COV2.S COVID-19 vaccine or a placebo. This specimen consisted of peripheral blood, obtained in a trial of Ad26.COV2.S vaccine versus placebo. Here the CDR3 reads CASSGTGAEQYF. CDR3 in DNA: TGTGCCAGCAGTGGGACAGGGGCAGAGCAGTACTTC.